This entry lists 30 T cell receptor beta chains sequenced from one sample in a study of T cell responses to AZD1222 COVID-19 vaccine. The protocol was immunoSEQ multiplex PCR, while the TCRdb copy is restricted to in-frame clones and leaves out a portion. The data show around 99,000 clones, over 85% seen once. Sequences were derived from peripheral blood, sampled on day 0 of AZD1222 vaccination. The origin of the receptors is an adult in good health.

The CDR3 reads CASSEALLGRGQPQHF. DNA of the CDR3: TGTGCCAGCAGTGAAGCGCTTCTAGGCAGGGGTCAGCCCCAGCATTTT. This sequence joins TRBV2 and TRBJ1-5; TRBD1 might be the D (6 bases). The germline V gene has CDR1 SNHLY and CDR2 FYNNEI. Between the trimmed V and J ends, which lost 0 bases and 6 bases, there was a span of 15 bases. The CDR3 is 16 amino acids.

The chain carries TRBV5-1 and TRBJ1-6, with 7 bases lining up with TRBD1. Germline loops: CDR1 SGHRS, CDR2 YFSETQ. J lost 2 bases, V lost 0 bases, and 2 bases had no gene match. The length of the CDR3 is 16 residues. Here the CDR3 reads CASSLGTGTYNSPLHF. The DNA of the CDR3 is TGCGCCAGCAGCTTGGGGACAGGAACCTATAATTCACCCCTCCACTTT. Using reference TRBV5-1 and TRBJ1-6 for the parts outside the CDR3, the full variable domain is KAGVTQTPRYLIKTRGQQVTLSCSPISGHRSVSWYQQTPGQGLQFLFEYFSETQRNKGNFPGRFSGRQFSNSRSEMNVSTLELGDSALYLCASSLGTGTYNSPLHFGNGTRLTVT.

CDR3: CASKKRDVNIQYF. The CDR3 coding sequence is TGTGCCAGCAAAAAGAGGGACGTAAACATTCAGTACTTC. The rearrangement uses TRBV6-5 and TRBJ2-4; D tentatively fits TRBD1 or TRBD2 (5 bases each). Germline loops: CDR1 MNHEY, CDR2 SVGAGI. The CDR3 runs 13 residues. With 7 bases removed from V and 6 bases from J, the gap between germline ends came to 13 bases.

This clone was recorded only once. The CDR3 nucleotides are TGTGCTAGTAGGCTTTCCACAGGGAGCGGCAATCAGCCCCAGCATTTT. Translated, it gives CASRLSTGSGNQPQHF. V gene TRBV12-5 combines with J gene TRBJ1-5; D might be TRBD1 (6 bases). The CDR3 consists of 16 residues. From germline, CDR1 is LGHNT and CDR2 FRNRAP. V was shortened by 8 bases and J by 2 bases, with 19 bases between the two germline ends.

CDR3 amino acids: CASSDSRGTSQPQHF. The CDR3 DNA reads as TGTGCCAGTAGTGACAGCCGGGGGACATCTCAGCCCCAGCATTTT. This chain uses TRBV19 with TRBJ1-5; a weak D match, TRBD1 (6 bases). The CDR3 consists of 15 residues. Between the trimmed V and J ends, which lost 5 bases and 6 bases, there was a span of 17 bases. Looked up from germline, CDR1 is LNHDA and CDR2 is SQIVND (reference sequence).

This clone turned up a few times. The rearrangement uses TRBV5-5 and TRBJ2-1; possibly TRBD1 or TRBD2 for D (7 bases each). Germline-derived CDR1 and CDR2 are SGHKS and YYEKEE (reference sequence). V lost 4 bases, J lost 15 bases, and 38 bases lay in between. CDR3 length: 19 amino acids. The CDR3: CASSAGTMGLSKDLYRGFF. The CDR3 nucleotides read TGTGCCAGCAGCGCGGGGACTATGGGATTGAGTAAGGACCTTTACAGGGGGTTCTTC.

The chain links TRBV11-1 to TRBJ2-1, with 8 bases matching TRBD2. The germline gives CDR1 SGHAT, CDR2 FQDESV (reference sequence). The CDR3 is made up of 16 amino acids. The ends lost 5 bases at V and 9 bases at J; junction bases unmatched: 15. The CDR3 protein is CASSPRTSRNHVEQFF. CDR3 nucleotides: TGTGCCAGCAGCCCACGGACTAGCCGGAACCACGTTGAGCAGTTCTTC. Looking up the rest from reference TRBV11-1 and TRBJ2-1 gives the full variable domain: EAEVAQSPRYKITEKSQAVAFWCDPISGHATLYWYRQILGQGPELLVQFQDESVVDDSQLPKDRFSAERLKGVDSTLKIQPAELGDSAMYLCASSPRTSRNHVEQFFGPGTRLTVL.

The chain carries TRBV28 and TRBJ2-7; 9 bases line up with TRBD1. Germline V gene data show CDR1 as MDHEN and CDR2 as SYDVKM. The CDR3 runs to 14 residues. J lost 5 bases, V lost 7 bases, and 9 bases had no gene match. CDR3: CASNTGTGSHEQYF. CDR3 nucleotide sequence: TGTGCCAGCAACACCGGGACAGGGTCCCACGAGCAGTACTTC.

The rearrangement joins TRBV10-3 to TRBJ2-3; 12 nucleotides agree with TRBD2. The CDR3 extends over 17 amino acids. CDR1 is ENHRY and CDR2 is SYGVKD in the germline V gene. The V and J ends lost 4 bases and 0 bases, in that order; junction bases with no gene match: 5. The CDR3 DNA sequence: TGTGCCATCAGTGCCGGACTAGCGGGGTACAGCACAGATACGCAGTATTTT. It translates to CAISAGLAGYSTDTQYF.

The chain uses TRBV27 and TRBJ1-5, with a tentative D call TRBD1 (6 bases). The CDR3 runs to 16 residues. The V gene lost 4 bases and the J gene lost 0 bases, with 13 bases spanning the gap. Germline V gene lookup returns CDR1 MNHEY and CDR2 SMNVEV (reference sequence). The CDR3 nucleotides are TGTGCCAGCAGTTCCTTAGGGGGGGGTAGCAATCAGCCCCAGCATTTT. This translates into CASSSLGGGSNQPQHF.

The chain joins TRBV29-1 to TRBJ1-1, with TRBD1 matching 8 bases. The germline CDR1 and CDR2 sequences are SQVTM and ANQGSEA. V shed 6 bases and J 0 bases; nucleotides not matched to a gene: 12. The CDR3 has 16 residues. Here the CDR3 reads CSVEDRAGRMNTEAFF. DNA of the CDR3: TGCAGCGTCGAGGACAGGGCCGGTCGGATGAACACTGAAGCTTTCTTT.

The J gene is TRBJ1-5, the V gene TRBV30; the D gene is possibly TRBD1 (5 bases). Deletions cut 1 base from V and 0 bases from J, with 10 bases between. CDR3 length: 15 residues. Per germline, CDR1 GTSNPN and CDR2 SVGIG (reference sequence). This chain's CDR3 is CAWSALGDSNQPQHF. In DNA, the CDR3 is TGTGCCTGGAGTGCCTTGGGGGATAGCAATCAGCCCCAGCATTTT.

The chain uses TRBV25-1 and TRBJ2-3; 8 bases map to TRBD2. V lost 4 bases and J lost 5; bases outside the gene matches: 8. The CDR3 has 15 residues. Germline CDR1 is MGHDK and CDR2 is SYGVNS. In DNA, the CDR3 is TGTGCCAGCAGTGCCTCCGGGACTAGTCGAGATACGCAGTATTTT. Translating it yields CASSASGTSRDTQYF.

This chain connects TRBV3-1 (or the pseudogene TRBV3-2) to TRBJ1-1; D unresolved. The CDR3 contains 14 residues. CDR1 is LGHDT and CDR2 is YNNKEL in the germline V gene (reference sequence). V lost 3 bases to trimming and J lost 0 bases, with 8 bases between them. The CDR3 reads CASSQGLLNTEAFF. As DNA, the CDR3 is TGTGCCAGCAGCCAGGGGTTGCTGAACACTGAAGCTTTCTTT.

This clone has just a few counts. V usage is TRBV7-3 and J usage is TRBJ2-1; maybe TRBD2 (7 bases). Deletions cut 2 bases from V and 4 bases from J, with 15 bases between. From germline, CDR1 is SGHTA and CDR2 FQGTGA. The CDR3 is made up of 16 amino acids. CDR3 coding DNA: TGTGCCAGCAGCTTAGGCGCGGGGGCCTTTTACAATGAGCAGTTCTTC. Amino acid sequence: CASSLGAGAFYNEQFF.

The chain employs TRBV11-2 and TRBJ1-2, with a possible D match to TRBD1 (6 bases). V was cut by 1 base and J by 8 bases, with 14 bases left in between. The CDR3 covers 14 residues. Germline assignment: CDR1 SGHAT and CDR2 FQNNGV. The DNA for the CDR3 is TGTGCCAGCAGCTTAGTGTATGCAGGGGACGGCTACACCTTC. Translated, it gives CASSLVYAGDGYTF.

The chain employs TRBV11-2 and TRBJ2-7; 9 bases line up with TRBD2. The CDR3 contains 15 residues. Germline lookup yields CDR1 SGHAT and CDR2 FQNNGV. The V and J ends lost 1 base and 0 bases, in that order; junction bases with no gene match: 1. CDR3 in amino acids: CASSLGGGASYEQYF. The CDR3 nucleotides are TGTGCCAGCAGCTTAGGCGGGGGGGCCTCCTACGAGCAGTACTTC.

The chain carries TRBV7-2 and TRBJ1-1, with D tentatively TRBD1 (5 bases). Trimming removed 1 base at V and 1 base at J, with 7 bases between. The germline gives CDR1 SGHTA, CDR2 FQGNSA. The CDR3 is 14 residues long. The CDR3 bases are TGTGCCAGCAGCTTAGTTAGGGGGAACACTGAAGCTTTCTTT. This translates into CASSLVRGNTEAFF.

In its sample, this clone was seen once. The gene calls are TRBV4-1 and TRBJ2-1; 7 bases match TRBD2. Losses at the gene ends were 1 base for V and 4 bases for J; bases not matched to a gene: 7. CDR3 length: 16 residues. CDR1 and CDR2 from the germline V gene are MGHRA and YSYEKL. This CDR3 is CASSQVRLAVYNEQFF. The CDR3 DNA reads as TGCGCCAGCAGCCAAGTCAGGCTAGCGGTTTACAATGAGCAGTTCTTC.

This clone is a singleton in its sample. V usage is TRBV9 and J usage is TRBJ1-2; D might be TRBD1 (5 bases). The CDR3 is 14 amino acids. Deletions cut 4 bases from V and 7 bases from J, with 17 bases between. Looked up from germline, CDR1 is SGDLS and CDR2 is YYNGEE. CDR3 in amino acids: CASSTGGMFSGYTF. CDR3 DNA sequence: TGTGCCAGCAGCACCGGGGGGATGTTTTCTGGCTACACCTTC.

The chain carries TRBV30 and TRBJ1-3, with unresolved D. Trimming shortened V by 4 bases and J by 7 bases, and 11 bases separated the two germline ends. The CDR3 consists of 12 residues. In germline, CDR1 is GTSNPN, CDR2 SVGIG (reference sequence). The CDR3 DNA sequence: TGTGCCTGGACCCCCTCCCTCAACACCATATATTTT. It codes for CAWTPSLNTIYF.

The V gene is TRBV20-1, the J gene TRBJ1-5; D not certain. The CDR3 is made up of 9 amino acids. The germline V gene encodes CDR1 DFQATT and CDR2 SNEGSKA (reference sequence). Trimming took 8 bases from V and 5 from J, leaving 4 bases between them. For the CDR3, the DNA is TGCAGTACGGATCAGCCCCAGCATTTT. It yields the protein CSTDQPQHF.

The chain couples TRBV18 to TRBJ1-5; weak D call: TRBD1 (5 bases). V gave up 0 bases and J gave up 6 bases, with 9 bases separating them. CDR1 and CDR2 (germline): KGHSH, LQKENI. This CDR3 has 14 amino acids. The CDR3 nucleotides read TGTGCCAGCTCACCACCGGGGGGAGGTCAGCCCCAGCATTTT. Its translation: CASSPPGGGQPQHF.

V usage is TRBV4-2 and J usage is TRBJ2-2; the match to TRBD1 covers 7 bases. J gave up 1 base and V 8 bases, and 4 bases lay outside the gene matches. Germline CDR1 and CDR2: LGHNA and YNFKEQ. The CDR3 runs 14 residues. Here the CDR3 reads CASAGTENTGELFF. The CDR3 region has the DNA TGTGCCAGCGCCGGGACAGAGAACACCGGGGAGCTGTTTTTT.

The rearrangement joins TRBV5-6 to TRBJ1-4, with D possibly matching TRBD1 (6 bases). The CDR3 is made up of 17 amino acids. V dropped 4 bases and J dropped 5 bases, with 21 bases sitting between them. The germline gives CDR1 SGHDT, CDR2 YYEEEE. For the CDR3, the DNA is TGTGCCAGCAGCCGTTATTACCGGACAGAAGTAAATGAAAAACTGTTTTTT. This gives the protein CASSRYYRTEVNEKLFF.

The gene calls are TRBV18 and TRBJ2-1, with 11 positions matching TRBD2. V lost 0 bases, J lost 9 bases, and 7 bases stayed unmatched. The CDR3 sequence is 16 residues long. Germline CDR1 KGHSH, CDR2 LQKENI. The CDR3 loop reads CASSPPVAGGPLEQFF. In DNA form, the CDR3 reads TGTGCCAGCTCACCACCGGTAGCGGGGGGGCCCCTTGAGCAGTTCTTC.

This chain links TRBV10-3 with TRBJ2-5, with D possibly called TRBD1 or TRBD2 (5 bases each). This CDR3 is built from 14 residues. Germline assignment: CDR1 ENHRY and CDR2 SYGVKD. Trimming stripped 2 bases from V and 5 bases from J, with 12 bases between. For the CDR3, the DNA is TGTGCCATCAGTGAGGAGGGGTTCGGGGAGACCCAGTACTTC. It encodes CAISEEGFGETQYF.

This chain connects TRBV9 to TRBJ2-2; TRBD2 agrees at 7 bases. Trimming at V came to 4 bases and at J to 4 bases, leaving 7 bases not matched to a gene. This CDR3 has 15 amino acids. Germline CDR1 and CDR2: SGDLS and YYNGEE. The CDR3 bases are TGTGCCAGCAGCATCAGCGGGATTGGCACCGGGGAGCTGTTTTTT. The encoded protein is CASSISGIGTGELFF.

CDR3 DNA: TGTGCCAGCAGATTCGCTCTGGGGCAGGGTAGGAAGAACACTGAAGCTTTCTTT. Amino acid sequence: CASRFALGQGRKNTEAFF. This chain uses TRBV5-4 with TRBJ1-1; TRBD1 might be the D (5 bases). The CDR3 runs to 18 residues. Per the germline V gene, CDR1 is SGHNT and CDR2 is YYREEE (reference sequence). Trimming shortened V by 5 bases and J by 1 base, and 24 bases separated the two germline ends.

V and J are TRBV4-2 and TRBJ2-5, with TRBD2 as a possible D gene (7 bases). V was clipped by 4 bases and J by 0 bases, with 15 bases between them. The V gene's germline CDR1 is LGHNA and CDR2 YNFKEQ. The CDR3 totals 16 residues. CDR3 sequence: CASSPGTGGDQETQYF. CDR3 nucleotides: TGTGCCAGCAGCCCGGGGACGGGGGGCGACCAAGAGACCCAGTACTTC.